These T cell receptor beta chains were read from a single sample in a study of shared clonotypes between healthy human individuals. Some clones are missing from TCRdb's copy, which holds only in-frame ones; the method was immunoSEQ multiplex PCR. The sample holds some 1.5 million clones; 95% to 99% are singletons and the top ten take less than 0.55%. The material sequenced was naive CD4+ T cells sorted from blood. The receptors derive from a young man in good health. Both conserved end residues are part of each CDR3. The order of the fields is J gene, V gene, D gene, clone size, CDR3 DNA, CDR3 protein. D genes are given only for firm matches. Not all rows give a size; the values are once, few, many and, for expanded clones, a class.

j_gene: TRBJ2-7; v_gene: TRBV4-2; d_gene: TRBD2; abundance: NA; CDR3nt: TGTGCCAGCAGCCCTCTAGGAGGGAGGGCGACCTACGAGCAGTACTTC; CDR3aa: CASSPLGGRATYEQYF
j_gene: TRBJ2-7; v_gene: TRBV2; d_gene: NA; abundance: NA; CDR3nt: TGTGCCAGCAGTGAGAGTCAGGACTACCCGAACTCCTACGAGCAGTACTTC; CDR3aa: CASSESQDYPNSYEQYF
j_gene: TRBJ2-7; v_gene: TRBV28; d_gene: TRBD1; abundance: NA; CDR3nt: TGTGCCAGCAGTCCCACAGGGGACTTC; CDR3aa: CASSPTGDF
j_gene: TRBJ2-1; v_gene: TRBV7-2; d_gene: NA; abundance: NA; CDR3nt: TGTGCCAGCAGCTTAGGTCCAGTTGAGCAGTTCTTC; CDR3aa: CASSLGPVEQFF
j_gene: TRBJ2-3; v_gene: TRBV7-9; d_gene: TRBD2; abundance: NA; CDR3nt: TGTGCCAGCAGCTCTCTAGCGGGAGTAAGTACAGATACGCAGTATTTT; CDR3aa: CASSSLAGVSTDTQYF
j_gene: TRBJ2-2; v_gene: TRBV7-2; d_gene: NA; abundance: NA; CDR3nt: TGTGCCAGCAGCTTATGGGGAGGGGAGCTGTTTTTT; CDR3aa: CASSLWGGELFF
j_gene: TRBJ1-5; v_gene: TRBV6-6; d_gene: NA; abundance: NA; CDR3nt: TGTGCCAGCAGGTCAGGGCGCCTAGCGGGACAGCCCCAGCATTTT; CDR3aa: CASRSGRLAGQPQHF
j_gene: TRBJ1-3; v_gene: TRBV28; d_gene: NA; abundance: NA; CDR3nt: TGTGCCAGCCGGGGACAATTATGGAACACCATATATTTT; CDR3aa: CASRGQLWNTIYF
j_gene: TRBJ2-2; v_gene: TRBV9; d_gene: NA; abundance: NA; CDR3nt: TGTGCCAGCAGCGTAGAAGGACCGGGACATAACACCGGGGAGCTGTTTTTT; CDR3aa: CASSVEGPGHNTGELFF
j_gene: TRBJ1-5; v_gene: TRBV30; d_gene: NA; abundance: NA; CDR3nt: TGTGCCTGGAGCGGAGGCATAGGCAATCAGCCCCAGCATTTT; CDR3aa: CAWSGGIGNQPQHF
j_gene: TRBJ2-7; v_gene: TRBV9; d_gene: TRBD1; abundance: once; CDR3nt: TGTGCCAGCAGCGTAGGAGGGGGCGCGAAAAAGGACGAGCAGTACTTC; CDR3aa: CASSVGGGAKKDEQYF
j_gene: TRBJ1-2; v_gene: TRBV2; d_gene: TRBD1; abundance: once; CDR3nt: TGTGCCAGCAGCGGGACAGACTATGGCTACACCTTC; CDR3aa: CASSGTDYGYTF
j_gene: TRBJ2-7; v_gene: TRBV4-1; d_gene: NA; abundance: NA; CDR3nt: TGCGCCAGCAGTCGAGGGGACGGGTCCTACGAGCAGTACTTC; CDR3aa: CASSRGDGSYEQYF
j_gene: TRBJ2-7; v_gene: TRBV19; d_gene: TRBD1; abundance: NA; CDR3nt: TGTGCCAGTAGTAGGACAGGGGGAAACGAGCAGTACTTC; CDR3aa: CASSRTGGNEQYF
j_gene: TRBJ2-5; v_gene: TRBV28; d_gene: NA; abundance: NA; CDR3nt: TGTGCCGCCTCACGGGAGACCCAGTACTTC; CDR3aa: CAASRETQYF
j_gene: TRBJ2-1; v_gene: TRBV7-2; d_gene: TRBD2; abundance: NA; CDR3nt: TGTGCCAGCAGCCTCCGGACTAGCGGGAGGGGGCGGGAGCAGTTCTTC; CDR3aa: CASSLRTSGRGREQFF
j_gene: TRBJ2-1; v_gene: TRBV5-1; d_gene: TRBD1; abundance: NA; CDR3nt: TGCGCCAGCAGCTTGACGATCGGGACAGCGATGGCCGGTGAGCAGTTCTTC; CDR3aa: CASSLTIGTAMAGEQFF
j_gene: TRBJ1-3; v_gene: TRBV27; d_gene: TRBD1; abundance: NA; CDR3nt: TGTGCCAGCAGTCCCGGGACAGGGATCTCTGGAAACACCATATATTTT; CDR3aa: CASSPGTGISGNTIYF
j_gene: TRBJ2-7; v_gene: TRBV5-8; d_gene: TRBD2; abundance: NA; CDR3nt: TGTGCCAGCAGCCGCCTCTTCGGGAGGGCGGGTGAGCAGTACTTC; CDR3aa: CASSRLFGRAGEQYF
j_gene: TRBJ2-1; v_gene: TRBV4-1; d_gene: NA; abundance: once; CDR3nt: TGCGCCAGCAGCCAGCCAACGCGCGGAAGCTCCTACAATGAGCAGTTCTTC; CDR3aa: CASSQPTRGSSYNEQFF
j_gene: TRBJ2-3; v_gene: TRBV6-4; d_gene: TRBD2; abundance: NA; CDR3nt: TGTGCCAGCAGTCCTCTAGCGGGAGGAACGGTAGATACGCAGTATTTT; CDR3aa: CASSPLAGGTVDTQYF
j_gene: TRBJ1-5; v_gene: TRBV28; d_gene: NA; abundance: NA; CDR3nt: TGTGCCAGCAGTCCCCCCACACAGGCCACGAATCAGCCCCAGCATTTT; CDR3aa: CASSPPTQATNQPQHF